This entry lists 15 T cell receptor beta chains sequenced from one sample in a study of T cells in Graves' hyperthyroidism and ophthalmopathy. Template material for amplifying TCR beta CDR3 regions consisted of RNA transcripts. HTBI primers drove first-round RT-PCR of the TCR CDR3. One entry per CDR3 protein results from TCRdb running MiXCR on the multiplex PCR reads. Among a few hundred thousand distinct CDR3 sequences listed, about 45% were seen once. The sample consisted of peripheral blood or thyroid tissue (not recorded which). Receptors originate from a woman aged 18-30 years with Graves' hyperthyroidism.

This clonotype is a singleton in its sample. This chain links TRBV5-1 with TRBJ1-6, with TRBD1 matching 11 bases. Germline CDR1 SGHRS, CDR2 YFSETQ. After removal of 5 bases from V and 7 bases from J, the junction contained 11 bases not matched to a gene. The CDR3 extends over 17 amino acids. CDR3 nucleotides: TGCGCCAGCAGTCATAGGGGACAGGGGGGGTCAAATTCACCCCTCCACTTT. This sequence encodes CASSHRGQGGSNSPLHF.

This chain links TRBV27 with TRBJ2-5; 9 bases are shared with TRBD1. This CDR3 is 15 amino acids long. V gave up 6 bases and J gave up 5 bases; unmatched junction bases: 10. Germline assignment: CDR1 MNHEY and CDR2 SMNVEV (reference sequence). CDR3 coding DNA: TGTGCCAGCAGACTAGGGACAGGGACAACGGAGACCCAGTACTTC. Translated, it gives CASRLGTGTTETQYF.

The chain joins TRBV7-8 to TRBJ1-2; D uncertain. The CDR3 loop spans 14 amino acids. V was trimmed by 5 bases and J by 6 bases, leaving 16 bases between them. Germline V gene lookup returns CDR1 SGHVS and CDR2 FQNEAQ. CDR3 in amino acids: CASSLEDGSNGYTF. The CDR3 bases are TGTGCCAGCAGCCTAGAGGACGGGTCGAATGGCTACACCTTC.

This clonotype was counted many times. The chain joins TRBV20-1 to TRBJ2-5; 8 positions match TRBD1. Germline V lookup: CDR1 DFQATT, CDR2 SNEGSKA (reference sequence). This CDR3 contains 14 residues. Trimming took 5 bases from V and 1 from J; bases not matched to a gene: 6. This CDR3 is CSADGQGLQETQYF. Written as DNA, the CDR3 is TGCAGTGCTGACGGACAGGGACTCCAAGAGACCCAGTACTTC.

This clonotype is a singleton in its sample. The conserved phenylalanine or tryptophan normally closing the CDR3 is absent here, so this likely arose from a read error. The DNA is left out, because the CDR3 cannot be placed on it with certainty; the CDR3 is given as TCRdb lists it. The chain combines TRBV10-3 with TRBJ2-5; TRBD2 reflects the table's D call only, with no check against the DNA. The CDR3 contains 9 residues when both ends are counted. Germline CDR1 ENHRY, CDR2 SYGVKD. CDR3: CAISERGTS.

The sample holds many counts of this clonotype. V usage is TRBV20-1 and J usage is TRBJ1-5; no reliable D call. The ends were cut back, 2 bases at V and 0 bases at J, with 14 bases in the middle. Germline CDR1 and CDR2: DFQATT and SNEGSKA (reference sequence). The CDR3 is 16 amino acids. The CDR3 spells CSARSADKNSNQPQHF. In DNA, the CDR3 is TGCAGTGCTAGAAGTGCCGACAAAAATAGCAATCAGCCCCAGCATTTT.

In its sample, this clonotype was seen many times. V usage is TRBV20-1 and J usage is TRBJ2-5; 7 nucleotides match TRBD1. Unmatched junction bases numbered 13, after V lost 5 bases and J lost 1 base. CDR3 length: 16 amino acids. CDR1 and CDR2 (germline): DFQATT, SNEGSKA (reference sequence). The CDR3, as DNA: TGCAGTGCTGGGAACAGGGGAGTTGAGGGCCAAGAGACCCAGTACTTC. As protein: CSAGNRGVEGQETQYF.

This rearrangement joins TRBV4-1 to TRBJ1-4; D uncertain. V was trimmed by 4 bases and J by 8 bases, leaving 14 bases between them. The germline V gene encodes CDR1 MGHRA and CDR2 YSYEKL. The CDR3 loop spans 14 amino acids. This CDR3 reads CASSPGQMGEKLFF. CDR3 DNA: TGCGCCAGCAGCCCCGGGCAGATGGGCGAAAAACTGTTTTTT.

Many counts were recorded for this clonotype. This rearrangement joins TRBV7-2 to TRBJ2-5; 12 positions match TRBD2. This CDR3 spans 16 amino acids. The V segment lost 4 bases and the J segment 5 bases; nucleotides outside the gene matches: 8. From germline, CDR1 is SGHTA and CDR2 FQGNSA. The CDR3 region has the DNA TGTGCCAGCAGCTCGCTAGCGGGAGGGCCATGGGAGACCCAGTACTTC. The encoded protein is CASSSLAGGPWETQYF.

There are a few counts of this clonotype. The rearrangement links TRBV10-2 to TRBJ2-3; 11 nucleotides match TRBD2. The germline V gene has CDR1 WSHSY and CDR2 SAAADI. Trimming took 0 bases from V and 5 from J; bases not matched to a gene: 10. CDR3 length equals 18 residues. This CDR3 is CASSESKRLAGPGDTQYF. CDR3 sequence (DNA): TGCGCCAGCAGTGAGTCGAAAAGACTAGCGGGACCTGGAGATACGCAGTATTTT.

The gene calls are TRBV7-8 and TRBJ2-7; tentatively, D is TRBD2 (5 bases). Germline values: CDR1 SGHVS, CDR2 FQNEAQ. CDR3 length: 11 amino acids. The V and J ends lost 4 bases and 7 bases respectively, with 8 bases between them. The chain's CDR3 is CASSSEGEQYF. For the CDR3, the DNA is TGTGCCAGCAGCTCCGAGGGAGAGCAGTACTTC.

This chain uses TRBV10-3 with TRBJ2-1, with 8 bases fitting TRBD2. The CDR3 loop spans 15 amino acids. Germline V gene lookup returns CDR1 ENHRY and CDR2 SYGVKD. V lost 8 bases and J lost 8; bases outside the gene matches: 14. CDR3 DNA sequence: TGTGCCATCTCCTCGATGAGCGGGAGTTTAGATGAGCAGTTCTTC. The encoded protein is CAISSMSGSLDEQFF.

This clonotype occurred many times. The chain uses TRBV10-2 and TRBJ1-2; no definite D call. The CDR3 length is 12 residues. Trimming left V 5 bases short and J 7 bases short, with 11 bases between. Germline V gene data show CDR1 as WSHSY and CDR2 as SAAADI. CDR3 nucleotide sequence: TGCGCCAGCAGTCAGCCGGGCCCTGGCTACACCTTC. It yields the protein CASSQPGPGYTF.

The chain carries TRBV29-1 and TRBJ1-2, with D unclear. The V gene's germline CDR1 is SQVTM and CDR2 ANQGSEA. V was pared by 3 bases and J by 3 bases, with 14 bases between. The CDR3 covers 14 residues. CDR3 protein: CSVDPGVRHYGYTF. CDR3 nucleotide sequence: TGCAGCGTTGACCCGGGAGTAAGGCACTATGGCTACACCTTC.

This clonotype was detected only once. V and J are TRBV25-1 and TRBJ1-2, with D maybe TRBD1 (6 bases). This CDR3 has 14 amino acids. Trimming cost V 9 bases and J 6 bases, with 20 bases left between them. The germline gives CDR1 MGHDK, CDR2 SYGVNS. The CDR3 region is CASHGGGTMDGYTF. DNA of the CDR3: TGTGCCAGTCACGGGGGCGGGACGATGGATGGCTACACCTTC.